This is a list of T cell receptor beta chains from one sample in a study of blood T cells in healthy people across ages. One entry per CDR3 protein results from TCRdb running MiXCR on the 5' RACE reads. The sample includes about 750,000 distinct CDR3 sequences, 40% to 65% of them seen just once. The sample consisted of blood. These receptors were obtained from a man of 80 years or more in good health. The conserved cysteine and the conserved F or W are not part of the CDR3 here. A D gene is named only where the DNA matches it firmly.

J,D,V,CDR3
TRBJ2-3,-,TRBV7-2,ASSRLGGGGYAY
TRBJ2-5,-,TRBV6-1,ASSEAVWETQY
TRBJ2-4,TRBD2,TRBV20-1,SARAEYGGGLAKNIQY
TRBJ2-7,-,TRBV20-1,SAAPTGDEQY
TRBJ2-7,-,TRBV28,ASSPISGGIVYEQY
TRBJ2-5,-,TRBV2,ASSEEPATGPQY
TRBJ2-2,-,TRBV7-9,ASSLEGTGELF
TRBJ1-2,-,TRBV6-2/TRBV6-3,ASSHPGYGYT
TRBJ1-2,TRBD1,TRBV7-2,ASSFSTGGVYGYT
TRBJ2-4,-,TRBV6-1,ASSELGLGEAKNIQY
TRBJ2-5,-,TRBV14,ASSQESGSGEQY
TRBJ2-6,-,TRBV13,ASSFRTAGANVLT
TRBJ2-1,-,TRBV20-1,SARDRVLGEQF
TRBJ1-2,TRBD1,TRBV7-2,ASSFRQGQYGYT
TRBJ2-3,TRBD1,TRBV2,ASTDRVITDTQY
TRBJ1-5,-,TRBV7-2,ASSLEQGQGRPQH
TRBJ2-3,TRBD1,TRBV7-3,ASSPDRGLGTDTQY
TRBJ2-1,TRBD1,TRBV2,AGRGQARGSSYNEQF
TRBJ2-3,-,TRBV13,ASSGGEGADTQY
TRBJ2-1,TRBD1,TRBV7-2,ASSLPTGAYPNEQF
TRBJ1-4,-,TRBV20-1,SAPTRALGFNEKLF
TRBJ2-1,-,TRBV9,ASTSWQEMDPLRF
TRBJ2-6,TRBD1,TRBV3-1,ASRSRQGAGANVLT
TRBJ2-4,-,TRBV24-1,ATSDGPGRTDIQY
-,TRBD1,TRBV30,AWSRRDRDDEQY
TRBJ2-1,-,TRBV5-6,ASSVGTQPYEQF
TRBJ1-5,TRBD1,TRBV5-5,ASSLDRQGVGINQPQH
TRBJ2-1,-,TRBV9,ASSAERHEQF
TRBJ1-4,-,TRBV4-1,ASSLGRHDEKLF
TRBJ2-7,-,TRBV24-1,ATSDTVRASYEQY
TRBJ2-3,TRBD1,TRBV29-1,STRQGGTDTQY
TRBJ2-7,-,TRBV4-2,ASSQASGSYEQY
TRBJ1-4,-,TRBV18,ASSPSNPTGEKLF
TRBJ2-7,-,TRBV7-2,ASSLRSGSYEQY
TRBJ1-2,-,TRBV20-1,SARGPGANYGYT